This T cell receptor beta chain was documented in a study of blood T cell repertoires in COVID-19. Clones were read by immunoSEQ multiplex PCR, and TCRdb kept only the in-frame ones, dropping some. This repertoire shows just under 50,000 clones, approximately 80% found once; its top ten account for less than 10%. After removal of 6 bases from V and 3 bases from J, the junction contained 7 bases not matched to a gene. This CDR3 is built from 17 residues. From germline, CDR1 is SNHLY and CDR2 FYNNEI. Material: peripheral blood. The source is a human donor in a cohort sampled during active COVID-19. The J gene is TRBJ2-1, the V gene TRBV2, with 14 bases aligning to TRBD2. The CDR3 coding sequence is TGTGCCAGCAGCTACTCGGGACTAGCGGGAGTCTACAATGAGCAGTTCTTC. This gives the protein CASSYSGLAGVYNEQFF.